One sample yielded the 5 T cell receptor beta chains listed below, sequenced in a study of CD8 T cells in ankylosing spondylitis. The antigens these receptors bind are not known. Study results and limitations: A motif of eight or nine highly homologous TCR beta variants was seen as apparently characteristic of ankylosing spondylitis blood.

TCRdb reprocessed the 5' RACE reads with MiXCR, giving one entry per CDR3 protein. Altogether around 490,000 distinct CDR3 sequences are present, about 5.7% being singletons, with the ten largest covering under 4.5%. The sequenced sample was blood, either unsorted or a sorted T cell fraction (not recorded which). The receptors originated from a male donor with ankylosing spondylitis.

This clonotype was observed a few times. This chain joins TRBV7-2 and TRBJ2-5; no clear D gene. CDR3 length: 11 amino acids. Germline lookup yields CDR1 SGHTA and CDR2 FQGNSA. Deletions cut 9 bases from V and 0 bases from J, with 5 bases between. The CDR3 loop is CASTYQETQYF. Here the CDR3 DNA reads TGTGCCAGTACGTACCAAGAGACCCAGTACTTC.

This clonotype has ten or more counts. The rearrangement links TRBV24-1 to TRBJ2-7; TRBD1 aligns across 7 bases. The trim removed 3 bases at V and 0 bases at J, leaving 4 bases unmatched. The CDR3 totals 15 residues. Per the germline V gene, CDR1 is KGHDR and CDR2 is SFDVKD. This CDR3 reads CATSDPGTASYEQYF. The CDR3 DNA sequence: TGTGCCACCAGTGATCCCGGGACAGCCTCCTACGAGCAGTACTTC.

There are many counts of this clonotype. The rearrangement joins TRBV7-2 to TRBJ2-3, with 13 bases identical to TRBD2. This CDR3 spans 15 amino acids. CDR1 and CDR2 from the germline V gene are SGHTA and FQGNSA. V gave up 6 bases and J gave up 3 bases; unmatched junction bases: 3. CDR3 in DNA: TGTGCCAGCAGAGGACTAGCGGGAGTTACAGATACGCAGTATTTT. It specifies CASRGLAGVTDTQYF.

This clonotype has at least ten counts. The gene calls are TRBV12-3 or TRBV12-4 and TRBJ2-1, with 10 bases lining up with TRBD1. The CDR3 has 15 amino acids. Trimming removed 5 bases from V and 5 bases from J; junction bases left unmatched: 6. CDR3 nucleotide sequence: TGTGCCAGCAGTCTGCCCGGGACAGGGGACAATGAGCAGTTCTTC. Protein sequence: CASSLPGTGDNEQFF.

The chain links TRBV14 to TRBJ2-3; D is undetermined. The CDR3 is 15 residues long. V was shortened by 1 base and J by 0 bases, with 8 bases between the two germline ends. Germline CDR1 reads SGHDN; CDR2 reads FVKESK. The CDR3 DNA reads TGTGCCAGCAGCCAAGCCACCACTAGCACAGATACGCAGTATTTT. It codes for CASSQATTSTDTQYF.